This TCR beta chain originates from a study of OX40 agonist ivuxolimab in advanced cancers. Study-wide background: Every 2 weeks, patients got intravenous ivuxolimab at one of six dose levels (0.01-10 mg/kg).

CDR3 size: 16 residues. V gave up 0 bases and J gave up 2 bases, with 13 bases separating them. CDR1 and CDR2 from the germline V gene are SGHRS and YFSETQ. Assay used: immunoSEQ multiplex PCR; TCRdb lists only in-frame clones, some missing. The data hold 45,000 to 55,000 clones, with approximately 88% observed a single time. Blood got drawn at baseline, again on cycle 4 day 1, and then on cycle 7 day 1. This specimen was CD4+ or CD8+ T cells sorted from blood, taken in a trial of the OX40 agonist ivuxolimab. This receptor was identified in an adult with an advanced solid tumor such as melanoma, head and neck, liver or kidney cancer. The chain has TRBV5-1 and TRBJ2-3; weak D call: TRBD1 (5 bases). The CDR3 protein is CASSLGSTAITDTQYF. Here the CDR3 DNA reads TGCGCCAGCAGCTTGGGCTCGACAGCGATCACAGATACGCAGTATTTT.